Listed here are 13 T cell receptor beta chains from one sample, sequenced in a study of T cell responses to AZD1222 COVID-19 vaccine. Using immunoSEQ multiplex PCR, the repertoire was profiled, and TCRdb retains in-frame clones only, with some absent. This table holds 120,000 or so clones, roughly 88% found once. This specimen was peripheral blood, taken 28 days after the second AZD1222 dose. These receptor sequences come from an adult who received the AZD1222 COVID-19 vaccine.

The CDR3 reads CASSLRRDGTEAFF. For the CDR3, the DNA is TGTGCCAGCAGTTTAAGGCGGGACGGAACTGAAGCTTTCTTT. The chain is built from TRBV28 and TRBJ1-1; D might be TRBD1 (5 bases). From germline, CDR1 is MDHEN and CDR2 SYDVKM. The CDR3 is 14 amino acids. Trimming cost V 2 bases and J 5 bases, with 12 bases left between them.

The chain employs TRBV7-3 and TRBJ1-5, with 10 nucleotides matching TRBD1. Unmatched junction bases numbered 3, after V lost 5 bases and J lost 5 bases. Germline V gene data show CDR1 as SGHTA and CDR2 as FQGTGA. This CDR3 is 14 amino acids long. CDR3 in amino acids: CASSRTGGDQPQHF. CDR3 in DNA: TGTGCCAGCAGCCGGACAGGGGGGGATCAGCCCCAGCATTTT.

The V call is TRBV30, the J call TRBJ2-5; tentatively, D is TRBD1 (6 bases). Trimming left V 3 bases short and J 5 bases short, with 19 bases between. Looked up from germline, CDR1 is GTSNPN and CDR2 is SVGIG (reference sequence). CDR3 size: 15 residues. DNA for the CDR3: TGTGCCTGGAGCCCCATGGGGGCTTCGTGGGAGACCCAGTACTTC. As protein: CAWSPMGASWETQYF.

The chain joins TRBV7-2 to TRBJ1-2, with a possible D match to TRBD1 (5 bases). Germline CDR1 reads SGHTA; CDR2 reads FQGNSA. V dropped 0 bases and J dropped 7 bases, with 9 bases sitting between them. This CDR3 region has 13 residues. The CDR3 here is CASSLAAGTGYTF. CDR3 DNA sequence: TGTGCCAGCAGCTTAGCGGCAGGGACTGGCTACACCTTC.

This CDR3 is CASSQDRGNYGYTF. The CDR3 nucleotides read TGTGCCAGCAGCCAAGATCGAGGGAACTATGGCTACACCTTC. J is TRBJ1-2 and V is TRBV3-1 (or the pseudogene TRBV3-2), with D unresolved. Deletions cut 0 bases from V and 2 bases from J, with 7 bases between. Germline V CDR1 and CDR2: LGHDT, YNNKEL (reference sequence). The CDR3 length is 14 residues.

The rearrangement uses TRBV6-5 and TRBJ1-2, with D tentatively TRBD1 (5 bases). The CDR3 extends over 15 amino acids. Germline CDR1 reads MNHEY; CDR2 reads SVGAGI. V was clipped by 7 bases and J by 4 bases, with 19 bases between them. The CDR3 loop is CASIRSFGGLYGYTF. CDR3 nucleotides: TGTGCCAGCATCCGTTCCTTTGGGGGACTCTATGGCTACACCTTC.

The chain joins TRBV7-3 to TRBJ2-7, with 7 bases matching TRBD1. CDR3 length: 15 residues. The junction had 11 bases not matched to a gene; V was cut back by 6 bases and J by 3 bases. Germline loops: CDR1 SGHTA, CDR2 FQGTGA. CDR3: CASRPPGTVSYEQYF. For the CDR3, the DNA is TGTGCCAGCAGGCCTCCCGGGACAGTCAGCTACGAGCAGTACTTC.

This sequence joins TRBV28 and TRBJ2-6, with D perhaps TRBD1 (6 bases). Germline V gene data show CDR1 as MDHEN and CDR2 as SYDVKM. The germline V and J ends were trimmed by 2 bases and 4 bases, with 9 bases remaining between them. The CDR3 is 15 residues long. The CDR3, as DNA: TGTGCCAGCAGTTTAGCAGGGGTAGGGGCCAACGTCCTGACTTTC. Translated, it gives CASSLAGVGANVLTF.

The CDR3 is CASSYRRIEAGNTIYF. DNA for the CDR3: TGTGCCAGCAGTTACCGAAGAATAGAGGCTGGAAACACCATATATTTT. The V gene is TRBV6-2 or TRBV6-3, the J gene TRBJ1-3, with unresolved D. V lost 2 bases and J 2 bases, leaving 13 bases between the germline ends. Germline values: CDR1 MNHEY, CDR2 SVGEGT. The CDR3 covers 16 residues.

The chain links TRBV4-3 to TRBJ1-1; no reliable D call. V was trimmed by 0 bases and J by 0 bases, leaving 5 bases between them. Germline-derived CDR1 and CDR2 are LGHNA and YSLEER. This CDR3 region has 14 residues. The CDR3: CASSQESVNTEAFF. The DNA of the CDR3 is TGCGCCAGCAGCCAAGAATCAGTGAACACTGAAGCTTTCTTT.

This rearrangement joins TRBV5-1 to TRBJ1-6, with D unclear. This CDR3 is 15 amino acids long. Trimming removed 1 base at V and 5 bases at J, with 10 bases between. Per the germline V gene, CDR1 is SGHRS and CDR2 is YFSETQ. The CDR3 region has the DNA TGCGCCAGCAGCTTGCGCCCGCAAAATAATTCACCCCTCCACTTT. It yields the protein CASSLRPQNNSPLHF.

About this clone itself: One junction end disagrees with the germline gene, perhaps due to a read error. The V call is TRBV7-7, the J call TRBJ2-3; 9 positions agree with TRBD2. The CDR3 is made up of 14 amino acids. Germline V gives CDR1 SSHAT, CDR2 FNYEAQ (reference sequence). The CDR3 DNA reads TGTGCTAGCAGCTTAGGGACTAGCTCCGATACGCAGTATTTT. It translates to CASSLGTSSDTQYF. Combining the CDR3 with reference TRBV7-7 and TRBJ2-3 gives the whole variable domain GAGVSQSPRYKVTKRGQDVTLRCDPISSHATLYWYQQALGQGPEFLTYFNYEAQPDKSGLPSDRFSAERPEGSISTLTIQRTEQRDSAMYRCASSLGTSSDTQYFGPGTRLTVL.

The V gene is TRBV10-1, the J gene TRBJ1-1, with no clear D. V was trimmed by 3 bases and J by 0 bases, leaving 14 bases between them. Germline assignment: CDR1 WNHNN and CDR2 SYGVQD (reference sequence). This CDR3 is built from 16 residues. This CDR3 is CASSDRLTGMNTEAFF. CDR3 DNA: TGCGCCAGCAGTGACCGATTGACGGGAATGAACACTGAAGCTTTCTTT.